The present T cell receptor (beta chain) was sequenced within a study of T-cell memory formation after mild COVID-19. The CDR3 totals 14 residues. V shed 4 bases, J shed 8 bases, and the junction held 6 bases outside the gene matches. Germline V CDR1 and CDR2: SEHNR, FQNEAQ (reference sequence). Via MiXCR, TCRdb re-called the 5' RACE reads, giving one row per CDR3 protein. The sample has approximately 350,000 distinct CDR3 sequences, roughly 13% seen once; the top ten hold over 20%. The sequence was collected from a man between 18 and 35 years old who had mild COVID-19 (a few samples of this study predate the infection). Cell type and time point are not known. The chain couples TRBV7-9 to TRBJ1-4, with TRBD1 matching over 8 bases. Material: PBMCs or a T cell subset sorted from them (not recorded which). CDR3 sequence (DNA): TGTGCCAGCAGCTCTGGACAGGGAACCGAAAAACTGTTTTTT. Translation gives CASSSGQGTEKLFF.